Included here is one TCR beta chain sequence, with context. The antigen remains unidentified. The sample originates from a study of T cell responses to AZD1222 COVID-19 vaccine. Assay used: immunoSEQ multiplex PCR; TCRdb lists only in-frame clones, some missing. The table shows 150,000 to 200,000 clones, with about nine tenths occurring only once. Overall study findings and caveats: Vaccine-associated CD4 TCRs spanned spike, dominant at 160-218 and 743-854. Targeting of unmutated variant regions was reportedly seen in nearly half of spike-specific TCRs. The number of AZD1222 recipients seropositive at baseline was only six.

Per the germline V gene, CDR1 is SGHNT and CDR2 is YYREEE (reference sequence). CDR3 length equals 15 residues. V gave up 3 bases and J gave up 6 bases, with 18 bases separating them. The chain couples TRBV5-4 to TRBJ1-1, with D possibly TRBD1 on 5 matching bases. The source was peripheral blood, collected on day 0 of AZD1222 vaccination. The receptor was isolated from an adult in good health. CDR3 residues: CASSSEGNVGAEAFF. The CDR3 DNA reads TGTGCCAGCAGCTCAGAGGGGAACGTGGGGGCTGAAGCTTTCTTT.